The 17 T cell receptor beta chains presented below share a single source sample, sequenced in a study of PD-L1 blockade in urothelial cancer. The repertoire was sequenced with immunoSEQ multiplex PCR; TCRdb's copy has only in-frame clones and lacks some. The sample has roughly 25,000 clones, almost 85% seen once. Sequenced here: PBMCs, sampled around atezolizumab (anti-PD-L1) treatment. The origin of the receptors is a man in his 70s with urothelial cancer.

This clone was counted once. The V call is TRBV19, the J call TRBJ2-3, with D perhaps TRBD2 (6 bases). Germline assignment: CDR1 LNHDA and CDR2 SQIVND (reference sequence). The CDR3 is 13 residues long. Trimming removed 4 bases at V and 4 bases at J, with 9 bases between. The CDR3 nucleotides read TGTGCCAGTAGTACACGGAGGGCAGATACGCAGTATTTT. This gives the protein CASSTRRADTQYF.

The chain recombines TRBV19 with TRBJ1-1; 7 bases align to TRBD1. The CDR3 extends over 15 amino acids. Trimming took 6 bases from V and 0 from J; bases not matched to a gene: 7. The germline V gene has CDR1 LNHDA and CDR2 SQIVND (reference sequence). The CDR3 sequence is CASSPVQGMNTEAFF. As DNA, the CDR3 is TGTGCCAGTAGCCCCGTACAGGGGATGAACACTGAAGCTTTCTTT.

The chain joins TRBV18 to TRBJ2-3; 7 bases match TRBD2. Germline V gene sequence: CDR1 KGHSH, CDR2 LQKENI. The CDR3 covers 14 residues. V gave up 5 bases and J gave up 2 bases; unmatched junction bases: 4. CDR3 nucleotides: TGTGCCAGCTCAATACTAGCGCTCACAGATACGCAGTATTTT. The encoded protein is CASSILALTDTQYF.

The rearrangement joins TRBV14 to TRBJ2-7, with TRBD1 identical over 8 bases. The V gene end was trimmed by 0 bases and the J gene end by 1 base; junction bases not matched to a gene: 5. The CDR3 is 16 residues long. Germline lookup yields CDR1 SGHDN and CDR2 FVKESK. The CDR3 DNA is TGTGCCAGCAGCCAAGAGCCGGGACAGGCATCCTACGAGCAGTACTTC. As protein: CASSQEPGQASYEQYF.

This clone came up once. The V and J genes are TRBV6-1 and TRBJ1-2; D not certain. Trimming removed 3 bases from V and 4 bases from J, with 12 bases in between. Germline-derived CDR1 and CDR2 are MNHNS and SASEGT. The CDR3 is 14 amino acids. The CDR3 sequence: CASSESPGPYGYTF. The CDR3 DNA follows: TGTGCCAGCAGTGAGTCACCAGGCCCCTATGGCTACACCTTC.

The chain is built from TRBV4-1 and TRBJ2-3; TRBD2 matches 15 bases. CDR1 is MGHRA, CDR2 YSYEKL, per germline. The CDR3 runs 19 residues. V dropped 1 base and J dropped 2; count of bases not matched to a gene: 7. The CDR3 spells CASSQVGLAGGPFTDTQYF. The CDR3 bases are TGCGCCAGCAGCCAAGTTGGACTAGCGGGAGGGCCTTTCACAGATACGCAGTATTTT.

This clone was recorded only once. The chain has TRBV7-3 and TRBJ2-7; maybe TRBD2 (6 bases). Trimming left V 3 bases short and J 3 bases short, with 15 bases between. The CDR3 is 15 residues long. Germline CDR1 and CDR2: SGHTA and FQGTGA. The DNA for the CDR3 is TGTGCCAGCAGCTTGGGTGCGGGAAGTATCTACGAGCAGTACTTC. This translates into CASSLGAGSIYEQYF.

J is TRBJ1-3 and V is TRBV6-5; tentative D call: TRBD1 (5 bases). Germline V CDR1 and CDR2: MNHEY, SVGAGI. The CDR3 is made up of 15 amino acids. Trimming shortened V by 0 bases and J by 0 bases, and 6 bases separated the two germline ends. The CDR3 region has the DNA TGTGCCAGCAGTTACTCCCAGGGCTCTGGAAACACCATATATTTT. Translated, it gives CASSYSQGSGNTIYF.

V is TRBV7-2 and J is TRBJ2-2, with D uncertain. V lost 0 bases and J lost 7, with 12 bases in between. Germline V lookup: CDR1 SGHTA, CDR2 FQGNSA. The length of the CDR3 is 15 residues. The DNA for the CDR3 is TGTGCCAGCAGCTTAGCTCCGACATTGGGCGGGGAGCTGTTTTTT. Amino acid sequence: CASSLAPTLGGELFF.

The rearrangement joins TRBV5-1 to TRBJ2-7; 9 bases agree with TRBD2. V shed 4 bases and J 5 bases; nucleotides not matched to a gene: 10. The CDR3 is made up of 15 amino acids. In germline, CDR1 is SGHRS, CDR2 YFSETQ. The CDR3 sequence: CASSRGEREDHEQYF. The CDR3 region has the DNA TGCGCCAGCAGCAGGGGGGAGCGGGAGGACCACGAGCAGTACTTC. Supplemented by reference TRBV5-1 and TRBJ2-7, the full variable domain reads KAGVTQTPRYLIKTRGQQVTLSCSPISGHRSVSWYQQTPGQGLQFLFEYFSETQRNKGNFPGRFSGRQFSNSRSEMNVSTLELGDSALYLCASSRGEREDHEQYFGPGTRLTVT.

This chain connects TRBV6-5 to TRBJ1-1, with D possibly TRBD1 on 5 matching bases. Germline V gene sequence: CDR1 MNHEY, CDR2 SVGAGI. The CDR3 length is 13 residues. Trimming stripped 5 bases from V and 3 bases from J, with 10 bases between. The CDR3 is CASSGDWDTEAFF. The DNA for the CDR3 is TGTGCCAGCAGTGGGGACTGGGACACTGAAGCTTTCTTT.

The V and J genes are TRBV4-1 and TRBJ1-1; the match to TRBD1 covers 9 bases. Germline lookup yields CDR1 MGHRA and CDR2 YSYEKL. V lost 2 bases and J lost 2; bases outside the gene matches: 12. The CDR3 has 18 residues. Written as DNA, the CDR3 is TGCGCCAGCAGCCAAATTCCAATCATACAGGGGGCTAACACTGAAGCTTTCTTT. It yields the protein CASSQIPIIQGANTEAFF.

The chain uses TRBV10-1 and TRBJ2-1; 14 nucleotides match TRBD2. CDR1 and CDR2 from the germline V gene are WNHNN and SYGVQD (reference sequence). The trim removed 3 bases at V and 6 bases at J, leaving 7 bases unmatched. The CDR3 is 17 amino acids. The CDR3 DNA reads TGCGCCAGCAGTGACCCCCGACTAGCGGGAGGGCGCAATGAGCAGTTCTTC. Translation: CASSDPRLAGGRNEQFF.

This clone was detected only a few times. This rearrangement joins TRBV30 to TRBJ1-1; 7 positions agree with TRBD1. The trim removed 7 bases at V and 4 bases at J, leaving 6 bases unmatched. Germline-derived CDR1 and CDR2 are GTSNPN and SVGIG (reference sequence). The CDR3 is 12 amino acids. Here the CDR3 reads CAYTGDRTEAFF. As DNA, the CDR3 is TGTGCCTACACAGGGGATCGCACTGAAGCTTTCTTT.

This chain links TRBV5-1 with TRBJ2-1, with TRBD2 identical over 14 bases. With V trimmed by 3 bases and J by 5 bases, 1 base remained unmatched. Germline V CDR1 and CDR2: SGHRS, YFSETQ. This CDR3 is built from 15 residues. The CDR3 spells CASSWGLAGDNEQFF. CDR3 nucleotides: TGCGCCAGCAGCTGGGGACTAGCGGGGGACAATGAGCAGTTCTTC.

The rearrangement links TRBV5-1 to TRBJ2-7, with TRBD1 identical over 7 bases. V was pared by 2 bases and J by 6 bases, with 11 bases of the junction left unmatched. The CDR3 totals 15 residues. Looked up from germline, CDR1 is SGHRS and CDR2 is YFSETQ. CDR3 residues: CASSFSFGQDLEQYF. The CDR3 DNA sequence: TGCGCCAGCAGCTTTTCCTTCGGACAGGACCTCGAGCAGTACTTC.

The V gene is TRBV10-1, the J gene TRBJ2-2; D is undetermined. Germline CDR1 is WNHNN and CDR2 is SYGVQD (reference sequence). The CDR3 has 15 amino acids. V shed 5 bases and J shed 4 bases, with 14 bases lying between them. CDR3 sequence (DNA): TGCGCCAGCAGTATATCCATATCGGGCACCGGGGAGCTGTTTTTT. This encodes CASSISISGTGELFF.